This T cell receptor (beta chain) was found in a study of blood T cell repertoires in COVID-19. Looking at the study overall: Some COVID-19 samples were acute and others convalescent; all came from the United States, Italy and Spain. In each case, the material was cDNA or gDNA derived from T cells, B-cell-depleted T cells, or PBMCs.

It was during active infection that Seattle patients were enrolled and then longitudinally followed. As originally analysed: Estimation of nucleated cell counts was performed using reference gene primer amplification. Repertoires were generated with immunoSEQ multiplex PCR, while TCRdb's copy carries only in-frame clones and drops some. Clone size and V and J calls were adopted from that table, with D and trimming inferred from the DNA. The sample carries hundreds of thousands of clones, 88% recorded once. The CDR3 contains 11 residues. CDR1 and CDR2 (germline): SNHLY, FYNNEI. V was pared by 7 bases and J by 10 bases, with 10 bases between.

This TCR was recovered from a woman between 65 and 79 years old with COVID-19, enrolled during active disease. The chain joins TRBV2 to TRBJ1-4, with D unclear. Sequenced: peripheral blood. CDR3 DNA: TGTGCCAGCAACCTAGCGGGAAAACTGTTTTTT. It is translated as CASNLAGKLFF.